Listed below are T cell receptor beta chains from one sample, sequenced in a study of blood T cell repertoires in COVID-19. Libraries were prepared by immunoSEQ multiplex PCR; TCRdb keeps only in-frame clonotypes and omits some of them. The sample carries around 260,000 clones, around 84% recorded once. Sequenced sample: peripheral blood. The receptor set was obtained from a woman aged 55-69 years with COVID-19, enrolled during active disease. CDR3s include the opening cysteine and the closing phenylalanine or tryptophan. D genes are given only for firm matches. Clone size is shown for a subset of rows, as once, few, many or a class of expanded clone.

j_call: TRBJ2-7
v_call: TRBV5-6
clone_size: NA
d_call: TRBD1
cdr3_nt: TGTGCCAGCAGCTTGGTGGGACAGGGTACCTACGAGCAGTACTTC
cdr3_aa: CASSLVGQGTYEQYF

j_call: TRBJ1-4
v_call: TRBV6-5
clone_size: once
d_call: NA
cdr3_nt: TGTGCCAGCAGCATGGAGGGAGGGAATGAAAAACTGTTTTTT
cdr3_aa: CASSMEGGNEKLFF

j_call: TRBJ2-1
v_call: TRBV6-5
clone_size: NA
d_call: TRBD1
cdr3_nt: TGTGCCAGCAGTTACTCGAGCAGGGGGAATGAGCAGTTCTTC
cdr3_aa: CASSYSSRGNEQFF

j_call: TRBJ2-7
v_call: TRBV6-5
clone_size: few
d_call: TRBD2
cdr3_nt: TGTGCCAGCATGAGAGCGGGAGGGTCCTACGAGCAGTACTTC
cdr3_aa: CASMRAGGSYEQYF

j_call: TRBJ1-2
v_call: TRBV6-4
clone_size: NA
d_call: NA
cdr3_nt: TGTGCCAGCAGTGAAGAACTGTCCCCTAACTATGGCTACACCTTC
cdr3_aa: CASSEELSPNYGYTF

j_call: TRBJ2-7
v_call: TRBV4-2
clone_size: NA
d_call: TRBD2
cdr3_nt: TGTGCCAGCAGCCAAGATGGGAGGGTGGGCTACGAGCAGTACTTC
cdr3_aa: CASSQDGRVGYEQYF

j_call: TRBJ1-1
v_call: TRBV29-1
clone_size: NA
d_call: NA
cdr3_nt: TGCAGCGTTCATCCGACAGGAAACACTGAAGCTTTCTTT
cdr3_aa: CSVHPTGNTEAFF

j_call: TRBJ1-4
v_call: TRBV7-9
clone_size: once
d_call: TRBD1
cdr3_nt: TGTGCCAGCAGTCCTGACAGGGTTGGTGAAAAACTGTTTTTT
cdr3_aa: CASSPDRVGEKLFF

j_call: TRBJ1-1
v_call: TRBV28
clone_size: NA
d_call: NA
cdr3_nt: TGTGCCAGCAGTTTATGGCAGGGATTAAGCACTGAAGCTTTCTTT
cdr3_aa: CASSLWQGLSTEAFF

j_call: TRBJ1-2
v_call: TRBV30
clone_size: NA
d_call: NA
cdr3_nt: TGTGCCTGGAGTGGACTGGGGGGTATGACTAGCTATGGCTACACCTTC
cdr3_aa: CAWSGLGGMTSYGYTF

j_call: TRBJ2-6
v_call: TRBV6-5
clone_size: NA
d_call: NA
cdr3_nt: TGTGCCAGCACCCCGTACAGCTCTGGGGCCAACGTCCTGACTTTC
cdr3_aa: CASTPYSSGANVLTF

j_call: TRBJ2-2
v_call: TRBV24-1
clone_size: many
d_call: TRBD2
cdr3_nt: TGTGCCACCAGTGGAGCGGGAGGGCCGCGCGAGCTGTTTTTT
cdr3_aa: CATSGAGGPRELFF

j_call: TRBJ2-1
v_call: TRBV7-3
clone_size: NA
d_call: NA
cdr3_nt: TGTGCCAGCAGTCCTAATCCCGGGATACGGGGGAATGAGCAGTTCTTC
cdr3_aa: CASSPNPGIRGNEQFF

j_call: TRBJ1-4
v_call: TRBV15
clone_size: NA
d_call: NA
cdr3_nt: TGTGCCACAAGCCCAGGAGGGCAGGATAGAAAACTGTTTTTT
cdr3_aa: CATSPGGQDRKLFF

j_call: TRBJ1-4
v_call: TRBV5-4
clone_size: NA
d_call: NA
cdr3_nt: TGTGCCAGCAGCTCAAAAGGGAGCCCTAATGAAAAACTGTTTTTT
cdr3_aa: CASSSKGSPNEKLFF

j_call: TRBJ2-1
v_call: TRBV14
clone_size: NA
d_call: TRBD2
cdr3_nt: TGTGCCAGCAGCCAAGCTCGACTAGCGGGGTCAAACAATGAGCAGTTCTTC
cdr3_aa: CASSQARLAGSNNEQFF

j_call: TRBJ2-7
v_call: TRBV5-1
clone_size: NA
d_call: TRBD2
cdr3_nt: TGCGCCAGCAGCTTGGATTCGGCTAGCGGGAGGGCCGGTCGTGGCGAGCAGTACTTC
cdr3_aa: CASSLDSASGRAGRGEQYF

j_call: TRBJ2-5
v_call: TRBV11-1
clone_size: once
d_call: NA
cdr3_nt: TGTGCCAGCAGCCCGGGACCGTCGGGGGCCCAGTACTTC
cdr3_aa: CASSPGPSGAQYF

j_call: TRBJ1-1
v_call: TRBV6-5
clone_size: few
d_call: TRBD1
cdr3_nt: TGTGCCAGCAGTTACCACAGGGGAACGAACACTGAAGCTTTCTTT
cdr3_aa: CASSYHRGTNTEAFF

j_call: TRBJ2-5
v_call: TRBV24-1
clone_size: NA
d_call: NA
cdr3_nt: TGTGCCACCAGTGATCAGGGTCCACTGGGCGAGGTCCAGTACTTC
cdr3_aa: CATSDQGPLGEVQYF

j_call: TRBJ2-5
v_call: TRBV6-2/TRBV6-3
clone_size: NA
d_call: TRBD2
cdr3_nt: TGTGCCAGCAGTTTCTTGCAGGGACTAGGAAGCCAGTACTTC
cdr3_aa: CASSFLQGLGSQYF

j_call: TRBJ2-1
v_call: TRBV6-5
clone_size: NA
d_call: TRBD2
cdr3_nt: TGTGCCAGCAGTTACACTAGCGAGGGGTCGCAGTTCTTC
cdr3_aa: CASSYTSEGSQFF

j_call: TRBJ2-7
v_call: TRBV30
clone_size: few
d_call: NA
cdr3_nt: TGTGCCTGGAGTATCGGGGGAACTTACGAGCAGTACTTC
cdr3_aa: CAWSIGGTYEQYF

j_call: TRBJ2-5
v_call: TRBV6-2/TRBV6-3
clone_size: NA
d_call: NA
cdr3_nt: TGTGCCAGCAGTTATTTTCGAGAGACCCAGTACTTC
cdr3_aa: CASSYFRETQYF

j_call: TRBJ1-6
v_call: TRBV9
clone_size: NA
d_call: TRBD1
cdr3_nt: TGTGCCAGCAGCCCCCGACAGGGTGACTCACCCCTCCACTTT
cdr3_aa: CASSPRQGDSPLHF

j_call: TRBJ1-6
v_call: TRBV6-4
clone_size: NA
d_call: NA
cdr3_nt: TGTGCCAGCAGTCAGGAAGATTTTCCGAATTCACCCCTCCACTTT
cdr3_aa: CASSQEDFPNSPLHF

j_call: TRBJ2-1
v_call: TRBV4-3
clone_size: NA
d_call: TRBD2
cdr3_nt: TGCGCCAGCAGCCAAAGACTAGCGGGAGAATTTGGTGTAAACAATGAGCAGTTCTTC
cdr3_aa: CASSQRLAGEFGVNNEQFF

j_call: TRBJ2-1
v_call: TRBV11-3
clone_size: NA
d_call: TRBD2
cdr3_nt: TGTGCCAGCAGCTTACTAGCGGGTCCATACAATGAGCAGTTCTTC
cdr3_aa: CASSLLAGPYNEQFF

j_call: TRBJ1-6
v_call: TRBV11-2
clone_size: NA
d_call: TRBD1
cdr3_nt: TGTGCCAGCAGCTTAATGGGCAGGGGGTTCGGTTCACCCCTCCACTTT
cdr3_aa: CASSLMGRGFGSPLHF

j_call: TRBJ1-6
v_call: TRBV10-1
clone_size: few
d_call: NA
cdr3_nt: TGCGCCAGCAGTGAGTCCCTCTCCAATTCACCCCTCCACTTT
cdr3_aa: CASSESLSNSPLHF

j_call: TRBJ2-7
v_call: TRBV19
clone_size: NA
d_call: NA
cdr3_nt: TGTGCCAGTAGTACGAGACCGACACCCTACGAGCAGTACTTC
cdr3_aa: CASSTRPTPYEQYF

j_call: TRBJ2-7
v_call: TRBV5-4
clone_size: NA
d_call: TRBD2
cdr3_nt: TGTGCCAGCAGCCCAGGACTAGCGGGAGGGTCCTACGAGCAGTACTTC
cdr3_aa: CASSPGLAGGSYEQYF

j_call: TRBJ2-1
v_call: TRBV7-9
clone_size: NA
d_call: TRBD2
cdr3_nt: TGTGCCAGCAGCTTATCAGGACTAGCGGGAGGGTACAATGAGCAGTTCTTC
cdr3_aa: CASSLSGLAGGYNEQFF

j_call: TRBJ2-5
v_call: TRBV19
clone_size: NA
d_call: TRBD1
cdr3_nt: TGTGCCAGTAGCACCGGGACAGGTATACAAGAGACCCAGTACTTC
cdr3_aa: CASSTGTGIQETQYF

j_call: TRBJ2-7
v_call: TRBV19
clone_size: NA
d_call: NA
cdr3_nt: TGTGCCAGTAACGACAGGCCTAATCTCGAGCAGTACTTC
cdr3_aa: CASNDRPNLEQYF

j_call: TRBJ1-5
v_call: TRBV30
clone_size: once
d_call: NA
cdr3_nt: TGTGCCTGGAGTCGAGCAAACAATCAGCCCCAGCATTTT
cdr3_aa: CAWSRANNQPQHF

j_call: TRBJ2-1
v_call: TRBV19
clone_size: NA
d_call: NA
cdr3_nt: TGTGCCAGCCGACAACCGGGGGGCTCGGGGAATGAGCAGTTCTTC
cdr3_aa: CASRQPGGSGNEQFF

j_call: TRBJ2-1
v_call: TRBV24-1
clone_size: NA
d_call: TRBD2
cdr3_nt: TGTGCCACCAGTGGCTCGGGTGGCGCAGGACTAGCGGGAATATACAATGAGCAGTTCTTC
cdr3_aa: CATSGSGGAGLAGIYNEQFF

j_call: TRBJ1-3
v_call: TRBV5-4
clone_size: NA
d_call: TRBD1
cdr3_nt: TGTGCCAGCAGCGATCGGACAGGAATCTCTGGAAACACCATATATTTT
cdr3_aa: CASSDRTGISGNTIYF

j_call: TRBJ1-3
v_call: TRBV2
clone_size: once
d_call: NA
cdr3_nt: TGTGCCAGCAGGATTCAGGGTTTCGGTGGAAACACCATATATTTT
cdr3_aa: CASRIQGFGGNTIYF

j_call: TRBJ1-5
v_call: TRBV9
clone_size: NA
d_call: NA
cdr3_nt: TGTGCCAGCAGCGTCGGAGACAATCAGCCCCAGCATTTT
cdr3_aa: CASSVGDNQPQHF

j_call: TRBJ2-5
v_call: TRBV7-9
clone_size: NA
d_call: TRBD2
cdr3_nt: TGTGCCAGCAGCCCCCGGACTAGCGGGACCCTAGAGACCCAGTACTTC
cdr3_aa: CASSPRTSGTLETQYF

j_call: TRBJ1-1
v_call: TRBV30
clone_size: NA
d_call: TRBD1
cdr3_nt: TGTGCCTGGAGAGCCGGACAGGGGGTACCAAAAGCTTTCTTT
cdr3_aa: CAWRAGQGVPKAFF

j_call: TRBJ2-1
v_call: TRBV28
clone_size: NA
d_call: NA
cdr3_nt: TGTGCCAGCAGTTCTCCCCCCGGGTCCTACAATGAGCAGTTCTTC
cdr3_aa: CASSSPPGSYNEQFF

j_call: TRBJ2-3
v_call: TRBV9
clone_size: NA
d_call: TRBD1
cdr3_nt: TGTGCCAGCAGCCCCAAGGGGGCCCTCACAGATACGCAGTATTTT
cdr3_aa: CASSPKGALTDTQYF

j_call: TRBJ2-2
v_call: TRBV28
clone_size: NA
d_call: NA
cdr3_nt: TGTGCCAGCAGTTCCCACGGGGGATTCGGGGAGCTGTTTTTT
cdr3_aa: CASSSHGGFGELFF

j_call: TRBJ2-7
v_call: TRBV4-3
clone_size: NA
d_call: NA
cdr3_nt: TGCGCCAGCAGCCAAGATCGGGAGATAGCCTACGAGCAGTACTTC
cdr3_aa: CASSQDREIAYEQYF

j_call: TRBJ2-1
v_call: TRBV27
clone_size: once
d_call: TRBD1
cdr3_nt: TGTGCCAGCAGTTTCCCCGGTGGACAGGGGACATACAATGAGCAGTTCTTC
cdr3_aa: CASSFPGGQGTYNEQFF

j_call: TRBJ1-1
v_call: TRBV14
clone_size: once
d_call: NA
cdr3_nt: TGTGCCAGCAGCCTCCTTGCTGCAGGGTCCCGCACTGAAGCTTTCTTT
cdr3_aa: CASSLLAAGSRTEAFF

j_call: TRBJ1-2
v_call: TRBV4-1
clone_size: NA
d_call: TRBD1
cdr3_nt: TGCGCCAGCAGCCAAGGGACAGGGGGCGGCTATGGCTACACCTTC
cdr3_aa: CASSQGTGGGYGYTF

j_call: TRBJ1-2
v_call: TRBV6-5
clone_size: once
d_call: NA
cdr3_nt: TGTGCCAGCAGTAGGACAGACTCCTATGGCTACACCTTC
cdr3_aa: CASSRTDSYGYTF

j_call: TRBJ1-5
v_call: TRBV7-2
clone_size: NA
d_call: NA
cdr3_nt: TGTGCCAGCGGACAGTACCTCAATCAGCCCCAGCATTTT
cdr3_aa: CASGQYLNQPQHF

j_call: TRBJ2-7
v_call: TRBV12-3/TRBV12-4
clone_size: NA
d_call: NA
cdr3_nt: TGTGCCAGCAGTTCGACAGGATCCTACGAGCAGTACTTC
cdr3_aa: CASSSTGSYEQYF

j_call: TRBJ2-3
v_call: TRBV5-5
clone_size: NA
d_call: NA
cdr3_nt: TGTGCCAGCAGCCTGGGACCCCGGGCTGCGGAGGGGTATTTT
cdr3_aa: CASSLGPRAAEGYF

j_call: TRBJ2-7
v_call: TRBV30
clone_size: NA
d_call: NA
cdr3_nt: TGTGCCTGGGAAGGTCGTGGGCCCTCCTACGAGCAGTACTTC
cdr3_aa: CAWEGRGPSYEQYF